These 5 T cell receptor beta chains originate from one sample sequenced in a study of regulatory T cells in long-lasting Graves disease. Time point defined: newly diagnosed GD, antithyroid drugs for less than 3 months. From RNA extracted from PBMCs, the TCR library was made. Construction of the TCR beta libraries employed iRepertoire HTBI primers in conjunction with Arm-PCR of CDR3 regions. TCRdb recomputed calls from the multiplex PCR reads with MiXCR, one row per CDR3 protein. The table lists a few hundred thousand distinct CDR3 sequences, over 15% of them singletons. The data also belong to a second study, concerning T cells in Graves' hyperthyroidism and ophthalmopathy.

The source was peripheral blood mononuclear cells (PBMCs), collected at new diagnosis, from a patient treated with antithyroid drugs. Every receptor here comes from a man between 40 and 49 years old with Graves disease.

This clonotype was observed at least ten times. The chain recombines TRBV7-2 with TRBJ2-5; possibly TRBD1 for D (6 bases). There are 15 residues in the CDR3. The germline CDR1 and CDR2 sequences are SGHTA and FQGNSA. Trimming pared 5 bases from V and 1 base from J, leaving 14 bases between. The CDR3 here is CASSPQGHPQETQYF. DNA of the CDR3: TGTGCCAGCAGCCCACAGGGACATCCCCAAGAGACCCAGTACTTC.

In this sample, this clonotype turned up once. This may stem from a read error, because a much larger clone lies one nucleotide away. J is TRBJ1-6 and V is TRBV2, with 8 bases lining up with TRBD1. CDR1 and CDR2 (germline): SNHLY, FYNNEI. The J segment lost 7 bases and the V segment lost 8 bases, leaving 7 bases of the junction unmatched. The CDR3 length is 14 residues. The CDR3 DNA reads TGTGCCAGCCAGACAGGGGAGCGGAATTCACCCCTCCACTTT. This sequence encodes CASQTGERNSPLHF.

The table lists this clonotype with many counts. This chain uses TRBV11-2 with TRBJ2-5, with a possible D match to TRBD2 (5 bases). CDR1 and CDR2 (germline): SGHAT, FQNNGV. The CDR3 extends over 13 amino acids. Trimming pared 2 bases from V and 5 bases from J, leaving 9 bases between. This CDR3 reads CASSLSREETQYF. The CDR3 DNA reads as TGTGCCAGCAGCTTATCAAGGGAGGAGACCCAGTACTTC.

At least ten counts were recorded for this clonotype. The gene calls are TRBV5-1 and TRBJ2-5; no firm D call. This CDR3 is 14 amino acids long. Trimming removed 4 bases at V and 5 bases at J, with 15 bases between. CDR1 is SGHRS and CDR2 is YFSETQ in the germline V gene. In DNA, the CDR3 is TGCGCCAGCAGCCCCCTCCCGGGTGGGGAGACCCAGTACTTC. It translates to CASSPLPGGETQYF.

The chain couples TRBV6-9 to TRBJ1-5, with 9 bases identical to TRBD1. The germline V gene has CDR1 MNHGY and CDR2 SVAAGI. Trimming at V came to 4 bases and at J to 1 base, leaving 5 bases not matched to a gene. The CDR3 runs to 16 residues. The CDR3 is CASSSQDRGSNQPQHF. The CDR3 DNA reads TGTGCCAGCAGTTCCCAGGACAGGGGCAGCAATCAGCCCCAGCATTTT.